This T cell receptor beta chain comes out of a study of cytomegalovirus exposure and HLA in healthy donors (dated by TCRdb to about 2017). In terms of the full investigation: According to an earlier analysis of several hundred of the donors, some 180 million T cells yielded 100 million or so unique TCR beta sequences and approximately 300 Gb of sequence data. Approximately 300 gigabases of sequencing data and around 88 million unique TCR sequences made up an early release that covered 500 to 650 HLA-typed donors. Of the 300 to 500 genotyped donors, 75% to 85% were placed in the genetic ancestry cluster associated with self-reported Caucasian donors. The study was designed to test whether signatures of past pathogen exposure could be identified by cataloging public T cell receptors. The T cell repertoires of 550 to 850 subjects were profiled by immunosequencing and related to cytomegalovirus serostatus. A separate validation cohort of 90 to 150 different subjects was used in addition to the roughly 700-subject first cohort. To predict cytomegalovirus infection status, the study combined high-throughput TCR immunosequencing, statistical association of individual TCRs with disease status, and machine learning. In a later analysis, previously published TCR beta repertoires from several hundred donors were re-analyzed and high-resolution HLA genotyping was added so that TCR occurrence patterns could be studied. In the later analysis, no new phenotypic data were used to find candidate immune exposures; instead, reliance was placed on TCR beta sequences and their occurrence across donors. An earlier analysis of some 500 of the donors applied high-throughput TCR beta sequencing to assess whether each TCR beta V gene segment acted as functional or pseudogenic. Donor age, sex, ethnicity and CMV serostatus were collected together with the repertoire data. A later genetic analysis used genome-wide SNP genotypes for about three fifths of the roughly 700 donors, treating that subset as a discovery cohort. Every repertoire in the discovery cohort had been generated on one and the same sequencing platform. Both class I and class II loci were covered by HLA typing, at four-digit resolution. The number of typed donors differed by locus: roughly 629-630 for A, B, C, DRB1 and DQB1; 500 to 550 for DQA1; around 610 for DPA1; and approximately 450 for DPB1. Roughly five DR-DQ haplotypes were handled as single units for association and clustering because linkage in the cohort was strong. Among 398 genotyped donors of the cohort, an average of approximately 250,000 unique TCR beta nucleotide sequences were sequenced per donor, roughly 18% of them non-productive. Overall study outcomes, separate from this receptor: An earlier analysis of around 500 of the donors showed that most TCR beta V segments appeared in productive rearrangements either about 87% or about 30% of the time, which broadly matched IMGT annotations. Three of the identified cytomegalovirus-associated TCR beta chains were confirmed in vitro to be specific for cytomegalovirus antigens. A cluster of highly shared sequence variants was judged likely to represent a technical artifact of the sequencing pipeline. Cytomegalovirus status was reported to be diagnosed by the classifier with high specificity and sensitivity in both the original and validation cohorts. Seventeen rarely observed V segments, including chromosome 9 orphons, were excluded from the earlier analysis of almost 600 of the donors because counts were too low. When HLA alleles, especially DR and DQ, strongly co-occurred, TCR associations were difficult to assign to individual alleles. In a later analysis, HLA-associated TCR beta chains showed more clonal expansion and lower generation probabilities than non-associated chains that were equally common. Some IMGT-functional V segments, including TRBV6-2 and TRBV6-3, could not be distinguished by the 87-base-pair reads and were therefore excluded. According to a later analysis, most CMV-associated TCR beta chains appeared to be HLA-restricted, and the HLA associations seemed to be driven largely by CMV exposure. The study listed 164 TCR beta chains as associated with cytomegalovirus. In a later analysis, TCR association rates were found to vary across HLA loci, with the most associated TCRs seen for DRB1 alleles and the fewest for HLA-C alleles. A later genetic analysis associated a missense DCLRE1C variant with V-gene and J-gene trimming of TCR beta chains, and an independent cohort replicated the association. Across donors, most TCR sequences were observed very rarely, whereas some public TCRs were present in many individuals. According to a later analysis, parvovirus B19, influenza, CMV and Epstein-Barr virus appeared linked to several top co-occurrence clusters. At a false discovery rate of 0.05, a later analysis linked about 17,000 TCR beta sequences to specific HLA alleles. The presence/absence analyses assumed that sequencing depth was roughly uniform across donors, and that assumption may not be true. The only immune exposure information available for the cohort was CMV serostatus. A further reported finding was that TCR beta sequences accurately predicted the HLA-A and HLA-B alleles for most subjects in the first cohort. In a later genetic analysis, fewer N-insertions in productive TCRs were reported among donors in an Asian-associated ancestry cluster than the roughly 640-donor mean. Linkage disequilibrium might explain the correlated functional status among segregating V segments, but an unknown experimental factor could not be ruled out. It was suggested by the authors that the approach could potentially be generalized to other disease states and immunological phenotypes. Only TCR beta chains were sequenced in this cohort, and the absence of alpha or paired-chain data limited detectable features. Because HLA typing was missing for some donors at each locus, association tests included only the typed subset.

The cohort consisted of 666 healthy bone marrow donors. At the time of sampling, all cohort members were nominally healthy, though unrecorded immune exposures were likely present. The donor was CMV seropositive and belonged to the group of 250 to 350 seropositive cohort members. Every donor gave a peripheral blood sample, and the peripheral blood mononuclear cells from that sample were used for TCR beta sequencing. The Qiagen DNeasy Blood Extraction Kit was used to extract genomic DNA from the blood cell samples. Library construction relied on the immunoSEQ multiplex PCR assay. For the multiplex PCR, a mixture combining 60 forward primers for TCR Vbeta segments and 13 reverse primers for TCR Jbeta segments was used. A multiplex PCR assay on genomic DNA amplified the CDR3 region of rearranged TCR beta genes. On the Illumina HiSeq System, the amplified TCR beta libraries were sequenced as 87-base-pair reads. The authors' analysis ran thus. A later analysis tallied 75 million to 95 million unique TCR beta chains across the 550 to 850 repertoires, and about 12 million of those chains were shared by two or more donors. Raw reads were error-corrected and collapsed into unique sequences with a nearest-neighbor algorithm that merged closely related sequences to remove PCR and sequencing errors. Alignment of CDR3 sequences to IMGT reference sequences was used to assign V, D and J gene segments. For a sequence to be retained, a match of at least six nucleotides to both a V gene segment and a J gene segment was required. A rearrangement was called productive if the CDR3 had no stop codons and remained in frame with V and J, and every other rearrangement was called non-productive. CDR3 was defined according to IMGT convention as the region running from the second conserved V-encoded cysteine to the conserved J-encoded phenylalanine. The earlier analysis of 450 to 750 of the donors excluded any sequence lacking an unambiguous match to a single V gene segment. In an earlier analysis of 587 of the donors, V segments were called functional above 56.7% productive rearrangements and were called segregating when the between-donor standard deviation exceeded 5%. To diagnose cytomegalovirus status from the catalog of TCR beta chain sequences, a statistical classification framework was built. V and J gene assignment, in a later analysis, came from comparing TCR nucleotide sequences with IMGT/GENE-DB human TR gene sequences. Using the TCRdist pipeline, a later analysis assigned CDR3 sequences along with most-parsimonious VDJ recombination scenarios. In a later analysis, each TCR beta chain was defined by its CDR3 amino acid sequence together with its V-gene family, and reads lacking a unique V-gene family were excluded. To address suspected cross-contamination and a sequencing artifact, a later analysis removed a few hundred highly shared, low-generation-probability nucleotide sequences. A later analysis calculated a clonal expansion index for each public chain from normalized within-repertoire ranks of inferred template counts. Generation probabilities in a later analysis came from a VDJ recombination model fitted to out-of-frame rearrangements, and those results were checked against IGoR. Hypergeometric tests were used in a later analysis to score TCR-TCR, TCR-HLA and TCR-CMV co-occurrence, with a repertoire-size bias correction applied to the TCR pairs. To estimate false discovery rates, a later analysis permuted the HLA or CMV assignments 20 times. In a later analysis, co-occurring TCRs were grouped using DBSCAN, and TCRdist sequence similarity was added for clustering within HLA-allele-positive subsets. Co-occurrence clustering excluded repertoires with fewer than 30,000 or more than 120,000 public chains, plus five with anomalous nucleotide sharing. This is the immuneACCESS table as TCRdb keeps it, with only in-frame sequences that have V and J called. A part of the clones is gone; compared with another copy, unresolved V genes explain less than half, and the rest is unexplained. Clone size and the V and J calls come from that table; the DNA yielded D and trimming. The sample has approximately 150,000 clones on record, 75% to 85% of them singletons. The ten most abundant clones make up 1.4% of the sample.

V and J are truncated by 1 base and 7 bases respectively, leaving an intervening sequence of 11 bases. The CDR3, from cysteine to phenylalanine, totals 14 residues. The kept DNA is CDR3 alone, 42 bases in frame from the first base. CDR1 and CDR2 are read off the germline V gene as SGHVS and FQNEAQ. This clone was observed a few times. There is no known antigen for this receptor. Base quality data are lacking; no much larger clone is found one base away. The chain employs TRBV7-8 and TRBJ1-5; there is no confident call for the D gene. The sequencing input was PBMCs. The TCR originated in a woman in her 30s in good health and CMV-seropositive. Here the CDR3 is given as CASSLGEIGQPQHF. The sequenced DNA: TGTGCCAGCAGCTTAGGGGAGATCGGACAGCCCCAGCATTTT.